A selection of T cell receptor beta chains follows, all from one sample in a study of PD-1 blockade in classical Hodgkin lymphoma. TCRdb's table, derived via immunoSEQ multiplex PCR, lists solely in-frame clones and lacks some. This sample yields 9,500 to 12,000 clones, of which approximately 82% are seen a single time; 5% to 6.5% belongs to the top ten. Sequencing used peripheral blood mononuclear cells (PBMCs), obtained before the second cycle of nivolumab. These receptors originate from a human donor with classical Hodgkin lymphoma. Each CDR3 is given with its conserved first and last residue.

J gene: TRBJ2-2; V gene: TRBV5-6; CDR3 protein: CASSLALLAGKTGELFF
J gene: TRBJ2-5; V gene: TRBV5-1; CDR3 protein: CASSLVPGTETQYF
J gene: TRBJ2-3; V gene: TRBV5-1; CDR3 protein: CASSWTGDSTDTQYF
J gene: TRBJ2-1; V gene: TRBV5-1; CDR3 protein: CASSRGADNYNEQFF
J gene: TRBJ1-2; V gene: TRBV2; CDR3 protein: CASSARGYGYTF
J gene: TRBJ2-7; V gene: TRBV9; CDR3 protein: CASSVGYSTYEQYF
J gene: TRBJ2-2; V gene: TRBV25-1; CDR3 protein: CASSELGQAMGTGELFF
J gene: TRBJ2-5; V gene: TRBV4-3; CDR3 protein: CASSQGQGGETQYF
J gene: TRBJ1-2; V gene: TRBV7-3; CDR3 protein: CASSLGGAHGYTF
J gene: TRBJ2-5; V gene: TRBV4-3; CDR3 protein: CASSQGHLQETQYF
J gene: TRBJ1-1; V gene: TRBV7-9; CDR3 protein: CASSLVPTNTEAFF
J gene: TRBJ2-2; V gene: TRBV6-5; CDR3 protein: CASSLGGLNTGELFF
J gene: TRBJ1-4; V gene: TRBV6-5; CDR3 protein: CASSYGRGRTNEKLFF
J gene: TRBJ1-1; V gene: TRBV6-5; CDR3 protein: CASSYSTEYTEAFF
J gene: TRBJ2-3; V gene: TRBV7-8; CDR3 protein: CASSYSGVSTDTQYF
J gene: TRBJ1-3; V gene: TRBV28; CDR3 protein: CASTRATGNTIYF
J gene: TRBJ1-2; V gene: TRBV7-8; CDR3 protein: CASRPQGQGIGGYTF
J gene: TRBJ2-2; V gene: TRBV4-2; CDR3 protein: CASSQTGAGGLGELFF
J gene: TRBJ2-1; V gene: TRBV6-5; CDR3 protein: CASSWASAVYNEQFF
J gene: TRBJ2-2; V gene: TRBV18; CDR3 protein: CASSPSGHSTGELFF
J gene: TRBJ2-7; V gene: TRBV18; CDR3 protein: CASNTPPPYEQYF
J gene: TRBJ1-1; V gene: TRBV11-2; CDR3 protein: CASSLDPRTEAFF
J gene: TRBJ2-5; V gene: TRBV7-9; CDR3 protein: CASSLGLWETQYF
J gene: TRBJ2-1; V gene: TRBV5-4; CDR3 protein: CASSLAGGVTEQFF
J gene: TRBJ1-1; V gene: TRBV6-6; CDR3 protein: CASSLGRNTEAFF
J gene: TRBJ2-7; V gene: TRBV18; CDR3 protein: CASSPGQGDHEQYF
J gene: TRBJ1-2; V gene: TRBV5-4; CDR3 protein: CASSQDQGGEIYGYTF
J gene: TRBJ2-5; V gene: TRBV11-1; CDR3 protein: CASSLLGTSGIFETQYF
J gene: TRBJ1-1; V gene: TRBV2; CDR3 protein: CASSETAALETEAFF
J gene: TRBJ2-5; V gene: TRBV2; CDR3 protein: CASREGRETQYF
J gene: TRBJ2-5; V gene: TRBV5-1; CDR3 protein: CASSGGLQETQYF
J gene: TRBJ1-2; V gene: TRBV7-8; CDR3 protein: CASSSSSSTYGYTF
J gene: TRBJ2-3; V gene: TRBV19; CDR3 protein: CASSPGVGRQDTQYF
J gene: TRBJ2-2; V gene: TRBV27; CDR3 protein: CASSPGPHVSGELFF
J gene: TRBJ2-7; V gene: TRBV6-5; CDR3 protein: CASSYSYWTEQYF
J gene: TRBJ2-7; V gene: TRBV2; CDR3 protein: CASREGLYEQYF
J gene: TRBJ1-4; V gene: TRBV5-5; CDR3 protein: CASSTRLRSANEKLFF
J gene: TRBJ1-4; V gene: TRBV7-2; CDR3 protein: CASSFLAGNEKLFF
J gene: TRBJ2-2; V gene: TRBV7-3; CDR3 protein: CASSPGRVGTGELFF
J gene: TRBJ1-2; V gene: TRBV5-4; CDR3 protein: CASVRGRDGYTF
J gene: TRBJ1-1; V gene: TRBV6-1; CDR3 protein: CASSGRQVLWVRTEAFF
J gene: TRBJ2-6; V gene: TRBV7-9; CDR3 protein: CAPEGSSGANVLTF
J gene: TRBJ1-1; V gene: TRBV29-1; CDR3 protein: CSAPFPQAKAFF
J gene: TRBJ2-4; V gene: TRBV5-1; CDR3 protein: CASSPLTGGGKNIQYF
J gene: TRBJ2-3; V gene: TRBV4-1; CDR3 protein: CASSSPSSDTQYF
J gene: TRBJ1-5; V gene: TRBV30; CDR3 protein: CAWSYYWGQPQHF
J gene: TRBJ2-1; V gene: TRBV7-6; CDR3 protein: CASSSINSGRGYNEQFF
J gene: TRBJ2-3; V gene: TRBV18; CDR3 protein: CASSPLSDTQYF
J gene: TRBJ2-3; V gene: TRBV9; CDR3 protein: CASSEGVVVTDTQYF
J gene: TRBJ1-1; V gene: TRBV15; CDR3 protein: CATSPPGLDGMNTEAFF
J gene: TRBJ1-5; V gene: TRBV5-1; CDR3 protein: CASSLGGAGQPQHF
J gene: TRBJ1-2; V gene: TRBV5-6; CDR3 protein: CASSLPQGVLRDHGYTF
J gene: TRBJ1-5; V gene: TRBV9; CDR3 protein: CASSVGYSNQPQHF